The T cell receptor (beta chain) described here comes from a study of neurological immune-mediated disorders. Looked up from germline, CDR1 is SQVTM and CDR2 is ANQGSEA. Trimming took 8 bases from V and 1 from J, leaving 11 bases between them. The CDR3 consists of 12 residues. TCRdb itself ran the 5' RACE reads through MiXCR, one entry per CDR3 protein. Here the sample spans some 77,000 distinct CDR3 sequences, around 9.9% being singletons. This clonotype was counted at least ten times. Input material: PBMCs. The V and J genes are TRBV29-1 and TRBJ2-5, with D hard to call. The receptor comes from a man aged 50-60 years in good health. CDR3 DNA: TGCAGCCTCTCGGCCGTCCAAGAGACCCAGTACTTC. This gives the protein CSLSAVQETQYF.